These 14 T cell receptor beta chains were all obtained from the same sample, sequenced in a study of monozygotic twins with inflammatory bowel disease. TCRdb reprocessed the 5' RACE reads; each CDR3 protein has one entry and no DNA is given. Here the sample table reports around 220,000 distinct CDR3 sequences. Sequencing used blood. The source is a human donor with ulcerative colitis or Crohn's disease, or a healthy co-twin of an affected twin (not recorded which).

V usage is TRBV19 and J usage is TRBJ1-1; with no DNA, the TCRdb D assignment of TRBD1 cannot be verified. The CDR3 length is 15 residues. The germline CDR1 and CDR2 sequences are LNHDA and SQIVND (reference sequence). The CDR3 sequence is CASSVWGQRNTEAFF.

The genes are TRBV5-1 and TRBJ2-1; no DNA is available, so the TRBD2 call from TCRdb remains unchecked. Germline V gene lookup returns CDR1 SGHRS and CDR2 YFSETQ. The CDR3 is 17 residues long. The chain's CDR3 is CASSQGLAGATYNEQFF.

V usage is TRBV9 and J usage is TRBJ2-1; with no DNA, the TCRdb D assignment of TRBD2 cannot be verified. Germline V lookup: CDR1 SGDLS, CDR2 YYNGEE. This CDR3 has 18 amino acids. CDR3 sequence: CASSVASGALYGYNEQFF.

V is TRBV5-1 and J is TRBJ2-3. This CDR3 spans 16 amino acids. Germline CDR1 is SGHRS and CDR2 is YFSETQ. CDR3 residues: CASSGTTHRSTDTQYF.

The J gene is TRBJ1-6, the V gene TRBV12-3 or TRBV12-4; TCRdb selects TRBD1, and the lack of DNA leaves this call unchecked. This CDR3 has 13 amino acids. CDR3 residues: CASRDGGNSPLHF.

The chain joins TRBV20-1 to TRBJ2-7; the TCRdb D gene call, TRBD1, has no DNA to confirm it. This CDR3 has 13 amino acids. In germline, CDR1 is DFQATT, CDR2 SNEGSKA (reference sequence). This chain's CDR3 is CSANPGVPYEQYF.

The chain recombines TRBV20-1 with TRBJ1-1; as DNA is missing, the TRBD1 call by TCRdb cannot be tested. The CDR3 has 14 amino acids. From germline, CDR1 is DFQATT and CDR2 SNEGSKA (reference sequence). CDR3 sequence reads: CRPGQARMNTEAFF.

This chain joins TRBV12-3 or TRBV12-4 and TRBJ2-1. This CDR3 is built from 16 residues. CDR3 protein: CASSWGSTSSYNEQFF.

The chain recombines TRBV15 with TRBJ2-3. Germline CDR1 and CDR2: LNHNV and YYDKDF (reference sequence). The length of the CDR3 is 13 residues. Here the CDR3 reads CATSRDPVDTQYF.

The V call is TRBV11-2, the J call TRBJ2-1; the D call from TCRdb, TRBD2, cannot be confirmed without DNA. This CDR3 region has 16 residues. Germline CDR1 is SGHAT and CDR2 is FQNNGV. The CDR3 sequence: CASSSTTSRSYNEQFF.

The chain has TRBV20-1 and TRBJ2-1; TCRdb lists TRBD2, though no DNA is available to test this call. The CDR3 length is 12 residues. Germline V CDR1 and CDR2: DFQATT, SNEGSKA (reference sequence). CDR3 residues: CSALREANEQFF.

J is TRBJ1-2 and V is TRBV5-1; TCRdb's assignment of TRBD1 cannot be checked, as there is no DNA. This CDR3 contains 15 residues. Germline CDR1 SGHRS, CDR2 YFSETQ. The CDR3: CASSYDWGAGYGYTF.

The rearrangement links TRBV5-6 to TRBJ1-1; TCRdb outputs TRBD1, but without DNA this stays unchecked. CDR1 and CDR2 from the germline V gene are SGHDT and YYEEEE. The CDR3 has 15 amino acids. The CDR3 sequence is CASSPPRQVFTEAFF.

The V call is TRBV20-1, the J call TRBJ1-2; the TCRdb call, TRBD1, lacks DNA for checking. The germline gives CDR1 DFQATT, CDR2 SNEGSKA (reference sequence). The CDR3 runs to 14 residues. The CDR3 region is CSARGDTQGYGYTF.